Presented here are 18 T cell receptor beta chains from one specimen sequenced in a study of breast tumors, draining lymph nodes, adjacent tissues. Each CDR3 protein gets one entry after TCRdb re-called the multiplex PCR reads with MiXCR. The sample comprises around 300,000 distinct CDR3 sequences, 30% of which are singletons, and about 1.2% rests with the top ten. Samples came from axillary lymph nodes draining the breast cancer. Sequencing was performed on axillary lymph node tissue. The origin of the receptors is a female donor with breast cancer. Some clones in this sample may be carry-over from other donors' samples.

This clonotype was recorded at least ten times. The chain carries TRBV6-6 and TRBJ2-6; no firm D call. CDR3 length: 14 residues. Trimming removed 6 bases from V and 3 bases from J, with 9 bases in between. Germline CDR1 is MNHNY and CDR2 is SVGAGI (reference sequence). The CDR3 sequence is CASRTLFGANVLTF. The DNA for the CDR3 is TGTGCCAGCAGGACCCTATTTGGGGCCAACGTCCTGACTTTC.

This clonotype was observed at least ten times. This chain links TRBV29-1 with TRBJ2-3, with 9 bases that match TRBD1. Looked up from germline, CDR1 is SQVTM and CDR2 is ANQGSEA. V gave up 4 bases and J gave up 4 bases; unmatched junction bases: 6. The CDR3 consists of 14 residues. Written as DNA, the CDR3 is TGCAGCGTTGGGGGACAGGGTGAGGCAGATACGCAGTATTTT. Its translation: CSVGGQGEADTQYF.

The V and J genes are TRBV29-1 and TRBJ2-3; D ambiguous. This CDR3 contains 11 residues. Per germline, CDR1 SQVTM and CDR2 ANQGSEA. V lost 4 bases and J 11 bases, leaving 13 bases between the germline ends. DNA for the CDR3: TGCAGCGTTGGGGCAGACAATGAGCAGTATTTT. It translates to CSVGADNEQYF.

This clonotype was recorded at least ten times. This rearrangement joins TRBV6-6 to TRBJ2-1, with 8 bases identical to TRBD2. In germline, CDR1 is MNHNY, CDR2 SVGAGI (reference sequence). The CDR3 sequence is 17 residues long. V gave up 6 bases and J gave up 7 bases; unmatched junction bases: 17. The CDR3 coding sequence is TGTGCCAGCAGGAGCCTAACCGGGACTAGTCTAGGGAATGAGCAGTTCTTC. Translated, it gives CASRSLTGTSLGNEQFF.

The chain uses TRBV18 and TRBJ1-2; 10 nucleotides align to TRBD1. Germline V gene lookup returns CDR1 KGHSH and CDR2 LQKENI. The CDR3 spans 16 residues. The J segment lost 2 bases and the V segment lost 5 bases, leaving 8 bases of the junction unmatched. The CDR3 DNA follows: TGTGCCAGCTCAGGGACAGGGGCCGGTGGAAACTATGGCTACACCTTC. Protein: CASSGTGAGGNYGYTF.

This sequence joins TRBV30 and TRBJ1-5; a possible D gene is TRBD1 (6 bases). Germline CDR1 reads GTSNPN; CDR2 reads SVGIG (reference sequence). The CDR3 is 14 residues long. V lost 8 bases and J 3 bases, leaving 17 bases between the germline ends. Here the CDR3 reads CASRSGAPNQPQHF. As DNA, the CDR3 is TGTGCCAGTCGATCGGGGGCTCCCAATCAGCCCCAGCATTTT.

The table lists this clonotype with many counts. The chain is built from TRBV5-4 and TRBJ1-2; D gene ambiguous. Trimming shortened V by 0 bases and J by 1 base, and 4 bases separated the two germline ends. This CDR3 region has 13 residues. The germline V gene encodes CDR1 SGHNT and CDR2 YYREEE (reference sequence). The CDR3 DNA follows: TGTGCCAGCAGCTTGGACAATAACTATGGCTACACCTTC. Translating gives CASSLDNNYGYTF.

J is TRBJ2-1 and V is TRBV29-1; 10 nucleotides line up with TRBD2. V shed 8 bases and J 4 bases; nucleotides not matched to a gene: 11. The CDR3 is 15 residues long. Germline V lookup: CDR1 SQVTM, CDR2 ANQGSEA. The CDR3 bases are TGCAGCTCCTATAGCGGGAGGAGGGTGTACAATGAGCAGTTCTTC. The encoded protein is CSSYSGRRVYNEQFF.

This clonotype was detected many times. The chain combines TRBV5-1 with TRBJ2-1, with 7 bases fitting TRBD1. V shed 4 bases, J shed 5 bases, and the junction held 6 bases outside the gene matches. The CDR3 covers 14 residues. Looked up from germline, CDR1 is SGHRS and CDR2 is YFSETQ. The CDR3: CASSTGQNHNEQFF. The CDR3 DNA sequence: TGCGCCAGCAGCACGGGACAGAACCACAATGAGCAGTTCTTC.

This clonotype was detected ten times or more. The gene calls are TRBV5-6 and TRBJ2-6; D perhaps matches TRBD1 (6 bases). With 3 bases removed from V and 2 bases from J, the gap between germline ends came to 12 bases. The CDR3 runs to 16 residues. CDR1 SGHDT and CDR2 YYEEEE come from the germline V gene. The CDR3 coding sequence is TGTGCCAGCAGCTGGGAAGCAGGGGCTGGGGCCAACGTCCTGACTTTC. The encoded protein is CASSWEAGAGANVLTF.

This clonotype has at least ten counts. As DNA, the CDR3 is TGTGCCAGCCTTAGCTCCTACGAGCAGTACTTC. Its protein is CASLSSYEQYF. The chain links TRBV5-8 to TRBJ2-7; no reliable D call. The CDR3 contains 11 residues. Trimming took 7 bases from V and 0 from J, leaving 5 bases between them. Germline CDR1 reads SGHTS; CDR2 reads YDEGEE.

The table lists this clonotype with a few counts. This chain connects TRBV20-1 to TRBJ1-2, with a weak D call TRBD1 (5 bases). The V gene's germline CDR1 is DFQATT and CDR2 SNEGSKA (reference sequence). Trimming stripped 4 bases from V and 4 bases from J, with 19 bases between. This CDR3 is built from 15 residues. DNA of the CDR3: TGCAGTGCTAAAAGTTGGGACCAAGCAACCTATGGCTACACCTTC. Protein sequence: CSAKSWDQATYGYTF.

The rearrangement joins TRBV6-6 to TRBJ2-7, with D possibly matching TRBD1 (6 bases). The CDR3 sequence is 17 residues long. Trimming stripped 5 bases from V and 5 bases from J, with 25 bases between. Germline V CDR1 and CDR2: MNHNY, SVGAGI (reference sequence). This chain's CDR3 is CASSPVGHLKELDEQYF. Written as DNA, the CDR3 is TGTGCCAGCAGTCCCGTGGGACACCTCAAGGAATTGGACGAGCAGTACTTC.

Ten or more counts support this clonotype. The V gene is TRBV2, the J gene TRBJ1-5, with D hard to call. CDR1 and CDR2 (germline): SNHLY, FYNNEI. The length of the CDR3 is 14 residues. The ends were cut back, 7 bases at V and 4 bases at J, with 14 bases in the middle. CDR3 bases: TGTGCCAGCAATCAGGCAGCCACTAATCAGCCCCAGCATTTT. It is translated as CASNQAATNQPQHF.

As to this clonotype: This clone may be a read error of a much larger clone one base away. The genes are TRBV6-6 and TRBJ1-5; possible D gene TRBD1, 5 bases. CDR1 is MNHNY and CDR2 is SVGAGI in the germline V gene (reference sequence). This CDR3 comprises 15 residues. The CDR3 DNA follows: TGTGCCAGCGGTTACTCGACAGAGGGGAATCAGCCCCAGCATTTT. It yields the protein CASGYSTEGNQPQHF.

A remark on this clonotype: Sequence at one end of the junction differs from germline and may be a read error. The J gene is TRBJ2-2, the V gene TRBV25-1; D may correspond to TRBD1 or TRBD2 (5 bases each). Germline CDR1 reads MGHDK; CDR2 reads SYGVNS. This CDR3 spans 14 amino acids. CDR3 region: CASSAGLVFRGAVF. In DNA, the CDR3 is TGCGCCAGCAGTGCAGGGTTGGTTTTTCGGGGAGCTGTTTTT. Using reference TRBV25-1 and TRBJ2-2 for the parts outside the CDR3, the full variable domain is EADIYQTPRYLVIGTGKKITLECSQTMGHDKMYWYQQDPGMELHLIHYSYGVNSTEKGDLSSESTVSRIRTEHFPLTLESARPSHTSQYLCASSAGLVFRGAVFGEGSRLTVL.

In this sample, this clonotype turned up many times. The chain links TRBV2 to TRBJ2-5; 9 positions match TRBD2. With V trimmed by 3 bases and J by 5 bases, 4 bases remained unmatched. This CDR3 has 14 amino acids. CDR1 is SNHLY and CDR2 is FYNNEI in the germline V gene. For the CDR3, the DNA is TGTGCCAGCAGTGACTCCAGCGGGAGGGAGACCCAGTACTTC. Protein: CASSDSSGRETQYF.

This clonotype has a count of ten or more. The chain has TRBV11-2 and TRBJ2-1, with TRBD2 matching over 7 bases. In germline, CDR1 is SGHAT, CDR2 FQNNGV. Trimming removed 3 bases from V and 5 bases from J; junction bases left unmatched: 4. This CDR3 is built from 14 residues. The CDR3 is CASSLREPHNEQFF. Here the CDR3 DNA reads TGTGCCAGCAGCTTGCGGGAGCCACACAATGAGCAGTTCTTC.